Given below is one TCR beta chain in context. This entry is derived from a study of shared clonotypes between healthy human individuals. Germline lookup yields CDR1 SNHLY and CDR2 FYNNEI. V was shortened by 7 bases and J by 3 bases, with 12 bases between the two germline ends. This CDR3 has 13 amino acids. Profiling relied on immunoSEQ multiplex PCR, and the TCRdb table lists in-frame clones only, not all of them. The sample shows over 1.5 million clones, 95% to 99% of them seen only once. The chain joins TRBV2 to TRBJ1-1, with unresolved D. Sequenced sample: naive CD4+ T cells sorted from blood. Subset defined: CD45RA+ positively selected. The TCR was taken from a man aged 25 to 45 in good health. The CDR3 sequence: CASILDGDTEAFF. The CDR3 DNA follows: TGTGCCAGCATTCTAGATGGGGACACTGAAGCTTTCTTT.